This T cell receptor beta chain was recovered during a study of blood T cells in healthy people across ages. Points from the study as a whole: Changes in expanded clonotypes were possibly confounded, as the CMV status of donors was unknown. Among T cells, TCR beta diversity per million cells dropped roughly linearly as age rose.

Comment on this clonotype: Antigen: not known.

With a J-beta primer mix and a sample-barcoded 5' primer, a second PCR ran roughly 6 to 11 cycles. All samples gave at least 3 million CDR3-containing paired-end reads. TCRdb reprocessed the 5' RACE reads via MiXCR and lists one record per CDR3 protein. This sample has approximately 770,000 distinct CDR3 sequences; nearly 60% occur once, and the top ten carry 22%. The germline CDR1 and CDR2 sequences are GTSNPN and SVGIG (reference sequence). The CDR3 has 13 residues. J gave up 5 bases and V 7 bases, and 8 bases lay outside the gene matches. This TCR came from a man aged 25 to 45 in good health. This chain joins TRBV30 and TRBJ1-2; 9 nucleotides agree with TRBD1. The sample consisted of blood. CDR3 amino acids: CASTGGLVYGYTF. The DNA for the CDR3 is TGTGCCTCGACAGGGGGTTTGGTTTATGGCTACACCTTC.